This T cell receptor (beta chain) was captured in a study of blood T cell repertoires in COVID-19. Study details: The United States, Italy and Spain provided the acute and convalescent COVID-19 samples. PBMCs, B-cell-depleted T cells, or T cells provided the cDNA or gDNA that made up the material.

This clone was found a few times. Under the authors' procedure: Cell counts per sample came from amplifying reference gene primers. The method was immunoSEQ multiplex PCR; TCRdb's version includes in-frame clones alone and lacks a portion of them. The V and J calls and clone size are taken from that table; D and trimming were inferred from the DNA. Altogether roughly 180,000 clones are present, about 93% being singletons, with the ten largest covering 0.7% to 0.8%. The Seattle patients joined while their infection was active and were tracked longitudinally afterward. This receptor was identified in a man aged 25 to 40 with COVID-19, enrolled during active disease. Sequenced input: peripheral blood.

The CDR3 sequence: CASSPRTGVGTEAFF. The CDR3 DNA is TGTGCCAGCAGCCCCCGGACAGGGGTAGGGACTGAAGCTTTCTTT. The chain has TRBV7-6 and TRBJ1-1, with 9 positions matching TRBD1. Germline V gives CDR1 SGHVS, CDR2 FNYEAQ. This CDR3 region has 15 residues. The ends lost 5 bases at V and 5 bases at J; junction bases unmatched: 9.